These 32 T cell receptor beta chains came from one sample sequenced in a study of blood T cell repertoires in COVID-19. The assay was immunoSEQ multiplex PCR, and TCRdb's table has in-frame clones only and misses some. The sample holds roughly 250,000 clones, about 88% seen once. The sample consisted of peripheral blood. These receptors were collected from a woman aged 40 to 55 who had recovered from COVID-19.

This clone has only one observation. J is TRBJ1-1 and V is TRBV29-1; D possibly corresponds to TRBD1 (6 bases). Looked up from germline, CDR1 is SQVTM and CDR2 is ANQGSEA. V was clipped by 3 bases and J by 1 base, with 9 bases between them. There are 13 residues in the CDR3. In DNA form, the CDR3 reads TGCAGCGTTGACAGGGGCCAGAACACTGAAGCTTTCTTT. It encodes CSVDRGQNTEAFF.

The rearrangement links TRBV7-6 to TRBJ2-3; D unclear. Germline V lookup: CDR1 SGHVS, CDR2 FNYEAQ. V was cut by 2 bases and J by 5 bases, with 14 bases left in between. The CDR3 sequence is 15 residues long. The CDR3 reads CASSLFRSFEDTQYF. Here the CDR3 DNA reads TGTGCCAGCAGCTTATTCAGGTCCTTTGAAGATACGCAGTATTTT.

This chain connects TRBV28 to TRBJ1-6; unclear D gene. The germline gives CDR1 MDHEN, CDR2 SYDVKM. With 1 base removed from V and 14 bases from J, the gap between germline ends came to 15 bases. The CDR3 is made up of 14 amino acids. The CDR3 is CASSLFGVNVALHF. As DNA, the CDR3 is TGTGCCAGCAGTTTATTCGGGGTAAACGTAGCCCTCCACTTT.

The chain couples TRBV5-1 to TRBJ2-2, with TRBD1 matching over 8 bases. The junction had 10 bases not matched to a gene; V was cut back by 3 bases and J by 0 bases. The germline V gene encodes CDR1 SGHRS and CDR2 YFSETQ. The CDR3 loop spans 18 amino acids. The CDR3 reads CASSSATGAIPNTGELFF. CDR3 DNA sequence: TGCGCCAGCAGCTCCGCGACAGGGGCGATACCGAACACCGGGGAGCTGTTTTTT. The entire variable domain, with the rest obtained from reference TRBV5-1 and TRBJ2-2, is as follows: KAGVTQTPRYLIKTRGQQVTLSCSPISGHRSVSWYQQTPGQGLQFLFEYFSETQRNKGNFPGRFSGRQFSNSRSEMNVSTLELGDSALYLCASSSATGAIPNTGELFFGEGSRLTVL.

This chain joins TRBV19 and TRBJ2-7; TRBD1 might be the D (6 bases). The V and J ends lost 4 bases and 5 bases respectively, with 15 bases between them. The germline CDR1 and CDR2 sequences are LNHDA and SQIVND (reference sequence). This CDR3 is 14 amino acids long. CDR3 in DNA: TGTGCCAGTAGTAATTGGCAGGGGCCCAACGAGCAGTACTTC. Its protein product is CASSNWQGPNEQYF.

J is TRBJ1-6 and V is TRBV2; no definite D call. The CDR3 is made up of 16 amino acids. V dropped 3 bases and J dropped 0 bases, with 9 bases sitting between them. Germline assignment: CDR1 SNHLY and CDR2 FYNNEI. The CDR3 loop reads CASSDNPSSYNSPLHF. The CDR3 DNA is TGTGCCAGCAGTGATAATCCGAGCTCCTATAATTCACCCCTCCACTTT.

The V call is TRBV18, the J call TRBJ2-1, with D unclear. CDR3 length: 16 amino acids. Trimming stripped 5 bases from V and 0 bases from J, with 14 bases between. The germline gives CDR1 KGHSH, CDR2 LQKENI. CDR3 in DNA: TGTGCCAGCTCAGATGCCGCTCATAGCTCCTACAATGAGCAGTTCTTC. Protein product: CASSDAAHSSYNEQFF.

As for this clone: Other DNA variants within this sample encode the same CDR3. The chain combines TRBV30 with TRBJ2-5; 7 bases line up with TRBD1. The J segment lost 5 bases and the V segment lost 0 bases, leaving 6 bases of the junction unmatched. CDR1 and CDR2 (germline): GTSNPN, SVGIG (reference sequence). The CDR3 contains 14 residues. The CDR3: CAWSVTGVRETQYF. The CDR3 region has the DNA TGTGCCTGGAGTGTAACAGGGGTCAGGGAGACCCAGTACTTC.

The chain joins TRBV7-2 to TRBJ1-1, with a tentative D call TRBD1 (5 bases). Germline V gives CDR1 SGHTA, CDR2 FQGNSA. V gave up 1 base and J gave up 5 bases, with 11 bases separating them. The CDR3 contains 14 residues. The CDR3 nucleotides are TGTGCCAGCAGCTTAGTTGGGGGGGGAACTGAAGCTTTCTTT. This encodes CASSLVGGGTEAFF. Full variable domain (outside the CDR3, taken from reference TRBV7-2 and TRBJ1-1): GAGVSQSPSNKVTEKGKDVELRCDPISGHTALYWYRQSLGQGLEFLIYFQGNSAPDKSGLPSDRFSAERTGGSVSTLTIQRTQQEDSAVYLCASSLVGGGTEAFFGQGTRLTVV.

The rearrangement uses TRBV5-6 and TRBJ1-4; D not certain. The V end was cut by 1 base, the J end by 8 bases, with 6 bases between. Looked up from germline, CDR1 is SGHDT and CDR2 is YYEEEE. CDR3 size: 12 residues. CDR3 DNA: TGTGCCAGCAGCTTGCTAGGCGAAAAACTGTTTTTT. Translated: CASSLLGEKLFF. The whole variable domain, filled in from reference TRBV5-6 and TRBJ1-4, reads DAGVTQSPTHLIKTRGQQVTLRCSPKSGHDTVSWYQQALGQGPQFIFQYYEEEERQRGNFPDRFSGHQFPNYSSELNVNALLLGDSALYLCASSLLGEKLFFGSGTQLSVL.

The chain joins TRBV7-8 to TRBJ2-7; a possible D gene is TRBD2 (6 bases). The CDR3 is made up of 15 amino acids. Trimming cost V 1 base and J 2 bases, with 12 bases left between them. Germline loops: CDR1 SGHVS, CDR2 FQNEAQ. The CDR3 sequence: CASSLGGRDTYEQYF. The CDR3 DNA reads TGTGCCAGCAGCTTAGGAGGGCGGGATACCTACGAGCAGTACTTC.

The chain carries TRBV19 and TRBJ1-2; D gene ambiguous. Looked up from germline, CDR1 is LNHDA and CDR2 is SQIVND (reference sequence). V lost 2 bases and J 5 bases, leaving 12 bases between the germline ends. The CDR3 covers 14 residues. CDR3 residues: CASSILRETYGYTF. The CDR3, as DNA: TGTGCCAGTAGTATACTTCGGGAGACTTATGGCTACACCTTC.

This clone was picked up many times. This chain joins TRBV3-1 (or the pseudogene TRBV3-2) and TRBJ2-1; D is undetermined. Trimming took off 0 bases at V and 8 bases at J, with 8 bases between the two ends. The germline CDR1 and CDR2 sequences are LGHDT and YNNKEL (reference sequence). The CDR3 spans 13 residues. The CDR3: CASSQDKKHEQFF. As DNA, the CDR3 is TGTGCCAGCAGCCAAGATAAAAAGCATGAGCAGTTCTTC.

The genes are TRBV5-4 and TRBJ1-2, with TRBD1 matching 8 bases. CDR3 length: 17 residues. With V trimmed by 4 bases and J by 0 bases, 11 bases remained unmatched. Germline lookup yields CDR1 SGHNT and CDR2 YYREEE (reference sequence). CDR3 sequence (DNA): TGTGCCAGCAGCCGACCTAACAGGGGGGGGCCTAACTATGGCTACACCTTC. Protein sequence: CASSRPNRGGPNYGYTF.

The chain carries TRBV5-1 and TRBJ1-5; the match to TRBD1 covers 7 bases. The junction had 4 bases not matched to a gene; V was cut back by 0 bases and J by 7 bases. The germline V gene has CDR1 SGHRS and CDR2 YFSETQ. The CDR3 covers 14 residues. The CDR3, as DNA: TGCGCCAGCAGCTTGGGACAGGGAAGGCAGCCCCAGCATTTT. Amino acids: CASSLGQGRQPQHF.

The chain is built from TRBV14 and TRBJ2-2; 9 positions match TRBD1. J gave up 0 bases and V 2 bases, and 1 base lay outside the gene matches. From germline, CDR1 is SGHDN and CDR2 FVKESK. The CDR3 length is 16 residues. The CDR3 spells CASSQRTGANTGELFF. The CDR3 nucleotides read TGTGCCAGCAGCCAACGGACAGGGGCGAACACCGGGGAGCTGTTTTTT.

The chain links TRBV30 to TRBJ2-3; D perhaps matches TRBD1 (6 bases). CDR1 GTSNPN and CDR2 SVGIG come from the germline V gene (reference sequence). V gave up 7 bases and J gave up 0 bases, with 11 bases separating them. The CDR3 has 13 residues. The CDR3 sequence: CAFEGHSTDTQYF. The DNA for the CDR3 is TGTGCCTTTGAGGGACATAGCACAGATACGCAGTATTTT.

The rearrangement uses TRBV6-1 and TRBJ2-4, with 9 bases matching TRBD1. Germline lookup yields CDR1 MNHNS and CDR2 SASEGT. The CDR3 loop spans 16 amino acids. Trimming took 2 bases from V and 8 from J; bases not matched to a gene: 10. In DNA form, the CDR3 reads TGTGCCAGCAGTGAAAAGTACAGGGGGCGCTCGGACATTCAGTACTTC. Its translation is CASSEKYRGRSDIQYF.

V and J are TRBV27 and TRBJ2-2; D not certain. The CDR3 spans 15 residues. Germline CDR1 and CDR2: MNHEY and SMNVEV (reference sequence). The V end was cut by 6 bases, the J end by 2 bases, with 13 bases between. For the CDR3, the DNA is TGTGCCAGCAGGCCCGCGGCAGTCAACACCGGGGAGCTGTTTTTT. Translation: CASRPAAVNTGELFF.

The CDR3 DNA sequence: TGTGCCACCAGCAGGGTGACAGGGAGGAACGAAAAACTGTTTTTT. Translating it yields CATSRVTGRNEKLFF. The chain recombines TRBV15 with TRBJ1-4; TRBD1 matches at 7 bases. The CDR3 contains 15 residues. Germline V gives CDR1 LNHNV, CDR2 YYDKDF (reference sequence). Trimming removed 3 bases from V and 8 bases from J; junction bases left unmatched: 9. Filled out from reference TRBV15 and TRBJ1-4, the complete variable domain reads DAMVIQNPRYQVTQFGKPVTLSCSQTLNHNVMYWYQQKSSQAPKLLFHYYDKDFNNEADTPDNFQSRRPNTSFCFLDIRSPGLGDTAMYLCATSRVTGRNEKLFFGSGTQLSVL.

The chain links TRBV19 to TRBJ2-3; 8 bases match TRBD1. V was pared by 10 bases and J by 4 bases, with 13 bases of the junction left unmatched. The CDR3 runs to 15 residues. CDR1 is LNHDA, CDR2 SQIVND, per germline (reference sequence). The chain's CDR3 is CATTPRTGYADTQYF. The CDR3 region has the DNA TGTGCCACCACTCCCCGGACAGGGTACGCAGATACGCAGTATTTT.

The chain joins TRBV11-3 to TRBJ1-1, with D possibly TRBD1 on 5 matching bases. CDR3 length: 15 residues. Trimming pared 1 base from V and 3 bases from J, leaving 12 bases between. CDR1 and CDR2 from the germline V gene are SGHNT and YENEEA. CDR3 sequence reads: CASSLVGGYDTEAFF. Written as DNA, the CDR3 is TGTGCCAGCAGCTTAGTCGGGGGGTATGACACTGAAGCTTTCTTT.

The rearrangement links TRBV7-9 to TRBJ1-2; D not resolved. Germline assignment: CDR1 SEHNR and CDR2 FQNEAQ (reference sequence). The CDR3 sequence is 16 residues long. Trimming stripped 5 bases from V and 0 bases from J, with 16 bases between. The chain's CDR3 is CASSPRTAATNYGYTF. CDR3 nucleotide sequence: TGTGCCAGCAGCCCCCGAACGGCAGCGACTAACTATGGCTACACCTTC.

The CDR3 DNA sequence: TGTGCCAGCAGGATACAACCGATCCCCTCTGGGGCCAACGTCCTGACTTTC. Protein: CASRIQPIPSGANVLTF. V and J are TRBV2 and TRBJ2-6; unclear D gene. The CDR3 sequence is 17 residues long. Germline CDR1 and CDR2: SNHLY and FYNNEI. Trimming took 6 bases from V and 0 from J, leaving 15 bases between them.

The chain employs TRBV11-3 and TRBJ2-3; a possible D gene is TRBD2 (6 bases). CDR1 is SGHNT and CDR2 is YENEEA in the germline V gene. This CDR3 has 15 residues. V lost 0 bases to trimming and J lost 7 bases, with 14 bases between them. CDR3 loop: CASSLEGQAGNTQYF. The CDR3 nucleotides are TGTGCCAGCAGCTTAGAGGGCCAGGCGGGGAATACGCAGTATTTT.

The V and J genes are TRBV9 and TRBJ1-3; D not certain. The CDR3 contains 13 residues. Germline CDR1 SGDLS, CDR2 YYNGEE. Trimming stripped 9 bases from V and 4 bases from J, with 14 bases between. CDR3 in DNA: TGTGCCACCGGTACCGACACGGGAAACACCATATATTTT. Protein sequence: CATGTDTGNTIYF. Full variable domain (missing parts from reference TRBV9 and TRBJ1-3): DSGVTQTPKHLITATGQRVTLRCSPRSGDLSVYWYQQSLDQGLQFLIQYYNGEERAKGNILERFSAQQFPDLHSELNLSSLELGDSALYFCATGTDTGNTIYFGEGSWLTVV.

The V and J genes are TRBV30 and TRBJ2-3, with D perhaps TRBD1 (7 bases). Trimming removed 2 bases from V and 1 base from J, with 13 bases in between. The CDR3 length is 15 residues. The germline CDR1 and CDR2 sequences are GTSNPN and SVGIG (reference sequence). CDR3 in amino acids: CAWSRRGHGTDTQYF. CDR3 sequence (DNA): TGTGCCTGGAGTCGGAGGGGGCACGGCACAGATACGCAGTATTTT.

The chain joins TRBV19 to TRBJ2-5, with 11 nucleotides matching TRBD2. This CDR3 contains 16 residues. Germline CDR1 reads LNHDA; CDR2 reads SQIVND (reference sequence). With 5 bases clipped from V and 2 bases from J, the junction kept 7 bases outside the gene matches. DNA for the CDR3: TGTGCCAGTAGTCCTCAGATAGCGGGGGGGCAAGAGACCCAGTACTTC. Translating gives CASSPQIAGGQETQYF.

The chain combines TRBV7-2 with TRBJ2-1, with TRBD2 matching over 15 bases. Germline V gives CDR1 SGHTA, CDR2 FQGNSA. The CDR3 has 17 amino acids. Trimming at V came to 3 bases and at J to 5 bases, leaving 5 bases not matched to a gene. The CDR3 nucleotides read TGTGCCAGCAGCTTCGGACTAGCGGGAGGGATAAACAATGAGCAGTTCTTC. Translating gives CASSFGLAGGINNEQFF.

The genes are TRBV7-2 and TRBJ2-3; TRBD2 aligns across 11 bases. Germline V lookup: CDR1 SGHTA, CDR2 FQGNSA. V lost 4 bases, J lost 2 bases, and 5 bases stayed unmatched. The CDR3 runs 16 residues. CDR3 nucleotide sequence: TGTGCCAGCAGCTCATTAGCGGGAGGGCCCACAGATACGCAGTATTTT. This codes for CASSSLAGGPTDTQYF.

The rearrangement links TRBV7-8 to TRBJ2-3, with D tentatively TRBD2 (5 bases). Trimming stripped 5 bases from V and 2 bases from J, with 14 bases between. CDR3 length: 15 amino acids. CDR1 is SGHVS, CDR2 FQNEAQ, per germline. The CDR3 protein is CASSPRGRTTDTQYF. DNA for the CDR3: TGTGCCAGCAGCCCCCGGGGTAGAACCACAGATACGCAGTATTTT.

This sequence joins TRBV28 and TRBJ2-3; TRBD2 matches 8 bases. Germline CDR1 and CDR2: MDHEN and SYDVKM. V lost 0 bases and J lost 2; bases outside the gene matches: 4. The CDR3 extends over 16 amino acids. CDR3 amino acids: CASSLWRGDFTDTQYF. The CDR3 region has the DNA TGTGCCAGCAGTTTATGGCGGGGGGATTTCACAGATACGCAGTATTTT.